The present T cell receptor (beta chain) was sequenced within a study of T cells after yellow fever vaccination. About the study: Preparation of the low-cell-number fractions used SMART-Seq v4 Ultra Low Input. Regarding the study as a whole: Post-booster samples contained most primary-vaccination clones (more than 95% CD4, around 90% CD8). Overall, a small share of clonotypes was seen in both CD4 and CD8 compartments.

This clonotype was seen at least ten times. Its specificity is unknown. The CDR3 consists of 14 residues. Trimming shortened V by 0 bases and J by 2 bases, and 11 bases separated the two germline ends. In germline, CDR1 is DFQATT, CDR2 SNEGSKA (reference sequence). TCRdb fed the 5' RACE reads into MiXCR, producing one record per CDR3 protein. The sample has fewer than 350,000 distinct CDR3 sequences; around 4.4% are singletons. Sequencing was performed on PBMCs, taken 15 days after the yellow fever booster vaccination. The receptor was derived from a man between 18 and 35 years old who received the YFV17D yellow fever vaccine. The chain links TRBV20-1 to TRBJ2-7; D not certain. The CDR3 reads CSARDLTAAYEQYF. The DNA for the CDR3 is TGCAGTGCTAGAGATCTTACCGCTGCCTACGAGCAGTACTTC.